This paragraph reports one TCR beta chain. Antigen: not known. The record originates from a study of CD8 T cells in ankylosing spondylitis. Study observations and caveats: Some of these motif variants have turned up before, in reports on reactive arthritis synovial fluid and blood. The study identified a TCR beta motif of seven or eight highly homologous variants that appeared characteristic of ankylosing spondylitis blood. Enrichment of disease-linked clones was reportedly significant in matched ankylosing spondylitis synovial fluid.

TCRdb reprocessed the 5' RACE reads via MiXCR and lists one record per CDR3 protein. The sample carries hundreds of thousands of distinct CDR3 sequences, roughly 12% recorded once. Sequencing was carried out using blood, either unsorted or a sorted T cell fraction (not recorded which). The sequence was collected from a male donor with ankylosing spondylitis.

The DNA of the CDR3 is TGTGCCAGCAGCGAGGGACTAGCGGAAACGGGTACGCAGTATTTT. Amino acids: CASSEGLAETGTQYF. The chain uses TRBV9 and TRBJ2-3; TRBD2 matches at 11 bases. The length of the CDR3 is 15 residues. Trimming at V came to 3 bases and at J to 8 bases, leaving 8 bases not matched to a gene. The V gene's germline CDR1 is SGDLS and CDR2 YYNGEE.